This note documents a single TCR beta chain sequence. The repertoire was sequenced with immunoSEQ multiplex PCR; TCRdb's copy has only in-frame clones and lacks some. The data hold fewer than 150,000 clones, with 85% to 90% observed a single time. The entry originates in a study of blood T cell repertoires in COVID-19. Turning to the study itself: Italy, Spain and the United States were the sources of the convalescent and acute COVID-19 samples.

The germline V and J ends were trimmed by 0 bases and 7 bases, with 12 bases remaining between them. Germline CDR1 LGHNA, CDR2 YSLEER. CDR3 length: 14 residues. The chain is built from TRBV4-3 and TRBJ1-1, with D possibly TRBD1 on 6 matching bases. The clonotype comes from a woman aged 40 to 55 with acute or convalescent COVID-19. The sample was peripheral blood. Written as DNA, the CDR3 is TGCGCCAGCAGCCAAGAGTTAATCAGGGGTGAAGCTTTCTTT. It specifies CASSQELIRGEAFF.